This T cell receptor (beta chain) was documented in a study of cytomegalovirus exposure and HLA in healthy donors. Study results and caveats: According to the study, approximately 150 TCR beta chains were cytomegalovirus-associated.

PCR primers comprised 60 Vbeta and 13 Jbeta primers. Profiled with immunoSEQ multiplex PCR; TCRdb holds only in-frame clones, not every one. Altogether roughly 160,000 clones are present, 84% being singletons, with the ten largest covering about 0.39%. Notes on this clone: The antigen is undetermined.

The V end was cut by 4 bases, the J end by 3 bases, with 7 bases between. Germline loops: CDR1 SNHLY, CDR2 FYNNEI. The CDR3 contains 13 residues. The chain employs TRBV2 and TRBJ1-3; weak D call: TRBD1 (5 bases). The sequencing sample was made of PBMCs. The source is a boy aged 2 to 9 in good health and CMV-seronegative. The CDR3 is CASSVDIGNTIYF. The CDR3 DNA follows: TGTGCCAGCAGTGTGGACATTGGAAACACCATATATTTT.